Each of the 8 T cell receptor beta chains below was sequenced from the same sample in a study of blood T cells in healthy people across ages. With a J-beta primer mix and a sample-barcoded 5' primer, a second PCR ran roughly 6 to 12 cycles. MiXCR was run by TCRdb on the 5' RACE reads, yielding one entry per CDR3 protein. The profile shows about 1,800,000 distinct CDR3 sequences, roughly 27% of them singletons. The sequencing input was blood. The receptors stem from a woman in her 30s in good health.

This clonotype was counted at least ten times. The chain employs TRBV7-9 and TRBJ2-5, with D perhaps TRBD1 (5 bases). Per the germline V gene, CDR1 is SEHNR and CDR2 is FQNEAQ (reference sequence). This CDR3 spans 13 amino acids. Trimming took 4 bases from V and 7 from J, leaving 13 bases between them. CDR3 sequence: CASSYYDRRTQYF. In DNA form, the CDR3 reads TGTGCCAGCAGCTACTATGACAGACGGACCCAGTACTTC.

With respect to this clonotype: Germline is not matched at one junction end, which may reflect a read error. The rearrangement links TRBV7-2 to TRBJ1-2, with 8 bases matching TRBD1. The CDR3 runs to 13 residues. Germline V gene lookup returns CDR1 SGHTA and CDR2 FQGNSA. As DNA, the CDR3 is TGTGCCCGCAGCCGCGACAGGGGCAACGGCTACACCTTC. Residues: CARSRDRGNGYTF.

This clonotype was counted ten times or more. This chain joins TRBV3-1 and TRBJ2-1; the match to TRBD2 covers 8 bases. The CDR3 loop spans 16 amino acids. Germline V lookup: CDR1 LGHDT, CDR2 YNNKEL (reference sequence). Trimming took 4 bases from V and 6 from J; bases not matched to a gene: 11. Here the CDR3 DNA reads TGTGCCAGCAGCCCCATCCCAGCGGGAGTGGCCAATGAGCAGTTCTTC. Its translation: CASSPIPAGVANEQFF.

This clonotype was seen a handful of times. The chain is built from TRBV7-2 and TRBJ2-5; D perhaps matches TRBD1 (6 bases). CDR1 is SGHTA, CDR2 FQGNSA, per germline. V lost 3 bases, J lost 3 bases, and 11 bases lay in between. The length of the CDR3 is 14 residues. CDR3 in DNA: TGTGCCAGCAGCTTTCAGGGGACGGAAGAGACCCAGTACTTC. Amino acids: CASSFQGTEETQYF.

This sequence joins TRBV29-1 and TRBJ2-1; D assignment may be TRBD1 or TRBD2 (6 bases each). The germline CDR1 and CDR2 sequences are SQVTM and ANQGSEA. The CDR3 spans 14 residues. The chain's CDR3 is CNVSTGASYNEQFF. CDR3 coding DNA: TGCAACGTCAGTACGGGGGCCTCTTACAATGAGCAGTTCTTC.

The chain has TRBV20-1 and TRBJ2-1; 7 bases fit TRBD2. V lost 4 bases, J lost 8 bases, and 8 bases stayed unmatched. Per germline, CDR1 DFQATT and CDR2 SNEGSKA (reference sequence). The CDR3 covers 13 residues. This CDR3 reads CSATSGKSDEQFF. DNA for the CDR3: TGCAGTGCTACAAGCGGGAAAAGCGATGAGCAGTTCTTC.

The V and J genes are TRBV7-2 and TRBJ2-5, with 12 positions matching TRBD2. Trimming took 0 bases from V and 11 from J; bases not matched to a gene: 10. The CDR3 covers 16 residues. The germline gives CDR1 SGHTA, CDR2 FQGNSA. CDR3 amino acids: CASSLAPSGRAHEQYF. The CDR3 DNA reads TGTGCCAGCAGCTTAGCTCCTAGCGGGAGGGCACATGAGCAGTACTTC.

This clonotype was seen repeatedly, ten times or more. The J gene is TRBJ2-7, the V gene TRBV7-2; D remains unclear. Germline V lookup: CDR1 SGHTA, CDR2 FQGNSA. This CDR3 region has 12 residues. With 5 bases removed from V and 6 bases from J, the gap between germline ends came to 11 bases. The CDR3 sequence: CASSLLVTEQYF. CDR3 DNA: TGTGCCAGCAGCCTCTTAGTTACCGAGCAGTACTTC.